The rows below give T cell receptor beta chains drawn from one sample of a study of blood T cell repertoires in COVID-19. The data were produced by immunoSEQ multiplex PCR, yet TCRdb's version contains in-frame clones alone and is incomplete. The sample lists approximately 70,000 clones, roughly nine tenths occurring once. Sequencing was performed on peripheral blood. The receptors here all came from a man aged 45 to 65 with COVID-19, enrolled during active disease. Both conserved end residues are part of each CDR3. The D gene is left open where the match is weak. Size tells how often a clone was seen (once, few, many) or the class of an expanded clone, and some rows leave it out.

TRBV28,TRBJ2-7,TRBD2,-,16,TGTGCCAGCAGTTTTCAATCTAGCGGGAGGTCGGTCGAGCAGTACTTC,CASSFQSSGRSVEQYF
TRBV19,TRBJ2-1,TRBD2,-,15,TGTGCCAGTAGTAGTCGACTAGCGGGAGGTTATGAGCAGTTCTTC,CASSSRLAGGYEQFF
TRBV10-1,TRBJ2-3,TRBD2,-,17,TGCGCCAGCAGTGAGTCCCTGGCTAGCGGGAGAACAGATACGCAGTATTTT,CASSESLASGRTDTQYF
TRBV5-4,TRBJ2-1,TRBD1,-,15,TGTGCCAGCAGCTTGGACAGGGGTCTACACAATGAGCAGTTCTTC,CASSLDRGLHNEQFF
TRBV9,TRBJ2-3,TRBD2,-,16,TGTGCCAGCAGCGTAGGCAGCGGGAGGGTCACAGATACGCAGTATTTT,CASSVGSGRVTDTQYF
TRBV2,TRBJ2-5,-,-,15,TGTGCCAGCAGAGAAAGTACAGTAGGCCGAGAGACCCAGTACTTC,CASRESTVGRETQYF
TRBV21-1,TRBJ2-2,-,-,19,TGTGCCCCCCCACAGGGTGGCGGTAGAAAAAGATTGAACACCGGGGAGCTGTTTTTT,CAPPQGGGRKRLNTGELFF
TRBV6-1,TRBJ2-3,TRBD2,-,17,TGTGCCAGCAGTGAACCTCCCGGACTAGCGGGAACAGATACGCAGTATTTT,CASSEPPGLAGTDTQYF
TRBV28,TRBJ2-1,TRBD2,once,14,TGTGCCAGCAGTGTGACTAGCGGGAGGGGTGAGCAGTTCTTC,CASSVTSGRGEQFF
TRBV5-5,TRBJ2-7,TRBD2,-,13,TGTGCCAGCAGCTTAGGGACTACCTACGAGCAGTACTTC,CASSLGTTYEQYF
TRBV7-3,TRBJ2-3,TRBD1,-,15,TGTGCCAGCAGCGTACAGGGGTCCTTCACAGATACGCAGTATTTT,CASSVQGSFTDTQYF
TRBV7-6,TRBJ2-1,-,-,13,TGTGCCAGCAGCTTATCGGACAACAATGAGCAGTTCTTC,CASSLSDNNEQFF
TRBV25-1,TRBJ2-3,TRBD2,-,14,TGTGCCAGCAGTGAAGGGGGGGGCACAGATACGCAGTATTTT,CASSEGGGTDTQYF
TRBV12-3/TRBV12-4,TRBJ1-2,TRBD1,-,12,TGTGCCAGCACCCGGGACAGCTATGGCTACACCTTC,CASTRDSYGYTF
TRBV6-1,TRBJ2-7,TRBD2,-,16,TGTGCCAGCAGTGAAGCCGGGACTAGCGGGTCCTACGAGCAGTACTTC,CASSEAGTSGSYEQYF
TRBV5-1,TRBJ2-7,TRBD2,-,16,TGCGCCAGCAGCCGCGGTATGGCGGGAGTAGCGTACGAGCAGTACTTC,CASSRGMAGVAYEQYF
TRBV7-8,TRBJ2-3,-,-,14,TGTGCCAGCAGCTTTGGGGGGAACACAGATACGCAGTATTTT,CASSFGGNTDTQYF
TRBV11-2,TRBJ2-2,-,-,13,TGTGCCAGCAGCTTAAGTAGATTCGGGGAGCTGTTTTTT,CASSLSRFGELFF
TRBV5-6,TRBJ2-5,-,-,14,TGTGCCAGCAGCCTCCTCGCAGGGCCCGAGACCCAGTACTTC,CASSLLAGPETQYF
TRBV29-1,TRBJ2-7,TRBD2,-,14,TGCAGCGTCGCCCGTAGCGGGAGAGACTACGAGCAGTACTTC,CSVARSGRDYEQYF
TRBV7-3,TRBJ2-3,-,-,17,TGTGCCAGCAGCTTAGGGTTGGCAAGCGGGAGCACAGATACGCAGTATTTT,CASSLGLASGSTDTQYF
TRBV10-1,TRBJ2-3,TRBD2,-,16,TGCGCCAGCAGCTCTTTTCTAGCGGGAGGAAGAGATACGCAGTATTTT,CASSSFLAGGRDTQYF
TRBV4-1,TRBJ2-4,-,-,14,TGCGCCAGCAGCCAAGGGCCAGAAACAAACATTCAGTACTTC,CASSQGPETNIQYF
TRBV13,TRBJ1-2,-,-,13,TGTGCCAGCAACGACAGGAAACCCTATGGCTACACCTTC,CASNDRKPYGYTF
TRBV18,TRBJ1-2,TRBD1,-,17,TGTGCCAGCTCCCCTGGACAGGGGGCAATGGGTAGCTATGGCTACACCTTC,CASSPGQGAMGSYGYTF
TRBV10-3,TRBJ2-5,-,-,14,TGTGCCATCAGTGATCCCAGGTCTCAAGAGACCCAGTACTTC,CAISDPRSQETQYF
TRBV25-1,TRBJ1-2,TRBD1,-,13,TGTGCCAGCAGTGAGCAGGGGGTCTATGGCTACACCTTC,CASSEQGVYGYTF
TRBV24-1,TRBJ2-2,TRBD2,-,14,TGTGCCACCAGCCGGGAGGGAGGGACCGGGGAGCTGTTTTTT,CATSREGGTGELFF
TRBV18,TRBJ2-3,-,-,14,TGTGCCAGCTCACCGTCCCAGGTCACAGATACGCAGTATTTT,CASSPSQVTDTQYF
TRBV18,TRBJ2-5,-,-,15,TGTGCCAGCTCACCAGAGAGTCCAGGGAAAGAGACCCAGTACTTC,CASSPESPGKETQYF
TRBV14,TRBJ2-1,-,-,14,TGTGCCAGCCGCACTAGCAAGGGTAGCAATGAGCAGTTCTTC,CASRTSKGSNEQFF
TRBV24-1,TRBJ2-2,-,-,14,TGTGCCACCAGTGGGGCCGCGAGCACCGGGGAGCTGTTTTTT,CATSGAASTGELFF
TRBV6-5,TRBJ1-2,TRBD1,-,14,TGTGCCAGCGATCGGGACAGCCCGAGCGGTGGCTACACCTTC,CASDRDSPSGGYTF
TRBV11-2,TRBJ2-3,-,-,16,TGTGCCAGCAGCTTAGGTGGGGCAGGGGGCACAGATACGCAGTATTTT,CASSLGGAGGTDTQYF
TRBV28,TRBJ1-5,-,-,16,TGTGCCAGCAGTCTGGTCAGGAATTCGGGCAATCAGCCCCAGCATTTT,CASSLVRNSGNQPQHF
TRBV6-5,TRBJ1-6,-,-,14,TGTGCCAGCAATCACAGGATGAAAAATTCACCCCTCCACTTT,CASNHRMKNSPLHF
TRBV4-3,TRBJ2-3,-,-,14,TGCGCCAGCAGCCAAGATCCGCGGTCAGATACGCAGTATTTT,CASSQDPRSDTQYF
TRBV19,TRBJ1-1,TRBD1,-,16,TGTGCCAGTAGTCCTCAGGGGGCCATCGTGAACACTGAAGCTTTCTTT,CASSPQGAIVNTEAFF
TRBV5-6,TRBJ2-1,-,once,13,TGTGCCAGCAGCCCCCCCGGTAGCAAGGAGCAGTTCTTC,CASSPPGSKEQFF
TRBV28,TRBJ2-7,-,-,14,TGTGCCAGCAGGCCCGGAGCGTCTCTCAGTGAGCAGTACTTC,CASRPGASLSEQYF
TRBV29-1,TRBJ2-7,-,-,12,TGCAGCGTTGATGGCTTGAACTACGAGCAGTACTTC,CSVDGLNYEQYF
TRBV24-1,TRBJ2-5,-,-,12,TGTGCCACCAGTGCGGGGTCAGAGACCCAGTACTTC,CATSAGSETQYF
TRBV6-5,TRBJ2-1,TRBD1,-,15,TGTGCCAGCAGATCAGGGGGCGCGTCAAGCAATGAGCAGTTCTTC,CASRSGGASSNEQFF
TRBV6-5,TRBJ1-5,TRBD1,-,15,TGTGCCAGCAGCCACGGACAGGGGAAGGATCAGCCCCAGCATTTT,CASSHGQGKDQPQHF
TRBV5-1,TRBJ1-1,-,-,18,TGCGCCAGCAGCTATGGGGGGGCGACGATTATGAGGCCCACTGAAGCTTTCTTT,CASSYGGATIMRPTEAFF
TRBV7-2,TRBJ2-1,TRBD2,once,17,TGTGCCAGCAGCCTAACTCTAGCGGGAGCGTTCTACAATGAGCAGTTCTTC,CASSLTLAGAFYNEQFF
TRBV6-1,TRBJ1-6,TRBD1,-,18,TGTGCCAGCAGTGGCACAGGGGGCGCGGGGGCCTATAATTCACCCCTCCACTTT,CASSGTGGAGAYNSPLHF
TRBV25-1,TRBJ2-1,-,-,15,TGTGCCAGCAGTGCAGACAGGACCGCCTACAATGAGCAGTTCTTC,CASSADRTAYNEQFF
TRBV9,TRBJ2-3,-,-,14,TGTGCCAGCAGCCCACGGACTGTCTTGGATACGCAGTATTTT,CASSPRTVLDTQYF